The 13 T cell receptor beta chains listed next were all sequenced from one sample in a study of identical twins. TCRdb fed the 5' RACE reads into MiXCR, producing one record per CDR3 protein. The repertoire holds approximately 1.8 million distinct CDR3 sequences, under 35% seen once, with more than 0.25% in the top ten. The sequencing input was cord blood. The source of these receptors is a newborn girl in good health.

V usage is TRBV12-3 or TRBV12-4 and J usage is TRBJ1-2; no clear D gene. The CDR3 has 14 amino acids. V was clipped by 5 bases and J by 4 bases, with 14 bases between them. CDR3 amino acids: CASSRPRPSYGYTF. In nucleotides, the CDR3 is TGTGCCAGCAGTCGGCCGCGGCCTAGCTATGGCTACACCTTC.

This chain joins TRBV10-1 and TRBJ2-1; possibly TRBD2 for D (5 bases). This CDR3 is 13 amino acids long. In germline, CDR1 is WNHNN, CDR2 SYGVQD (reference sequence). The V gene lost 2 bases and the J gene lost 13 bases, with 15 bases spanning the gap. The CDR3 coding sequence is TGCGCCAGCAGTGAGCGGGGTTGGGAGACCCAGTTCTTC. Its protein is CASSERGWETQFF.

The chain is built from TRBV18 and TRBJ2-1, with D possibly TRBD1 on 6 matching bases. V was cut by 8 bases and J by 9 bases, with 23 bases left in between. The germline V gene encodes CDR1 KGHSH and CDR2 LQKENI. The CDR3 is 15 residues long. Written as DNA, the CDR3 is TGTGCCAGCCCATACTTGCTAACAGGGCTGGGTGAGCAGTTCTTC. It is translated as CASPYLLTGLGEQFF.

The chain uses TRBV7-9 and TRBJ2-1; 11 bases map to TRBD2. The germline V gene has CDR1 SEHNR and CDR2 FQNEAQ (reference sequence). J was trimmed by 6 bases and V by 5 bases; bases with no gene match: 6. The CDR3 is 15 residues long. The CDR3 sequence: CASSRASGRTNEQFF. The CDR3 DNA reads as TGTGCCAGCAGCCGTGCTAGCGGGAGGACCAATGAGCAGTTCTTC.

The chain employs TRBV7-2 and TRBJ2-1, with 8 bases matching TRBD1. CDR1 SGHTA and CDR2 FQGNSA come from the germline V gene. The CDR3 extends over 15 amino acids. The V segment lost 2 bases and the J segment 7 bases; nucleotides outside the gene matches: 7. The DNA for the CDR3 is TGTGCCAGCAGCTTATTGTTCCGACAGGGGAATGAGCAGTTCTTC. It encodes CASSLLFRQGNEQFF.

This clonotype was observed a few times. The chain carries TRBV27 and TRBJ2-3, with TRBD2 identical over 9 bases. The CDR3 length is 16 residues. CDR1 is MNHEY, CDR2 SMNVEV, per germline (reference sequence). J gave up 4 bases and V 5 bases, and 10 bases lay outside the gene matches. DNA of the CDR3: TGTGCCAGCAGTCCACTCGGTAGCGGGAGCTCAGATACGCAGTATTTT. This encodes CASSPLGSGSSDTQYF.

The chain couples TRBV10-3 to TRBJ2-1; TRBD2 matches at 14 bases. CDR3 length equals 19 residues. Trimming removed 6 bases from V and 1 base from J; junction bases left unmatched: 11. Germline lookup yields CDR1 ENHRY and CDR2 SYGVKD. The CDR3 DNA reads TGTGCCATCAGGCCGGGACTAGCGGGAGATTGGGTATCCTACAATGAGCAGTTCTTC. Translated, it gives CAIRPGLAGDWVSYNEQFF.

This clonotype was recorded a few times. The V call is TRBV20-1, the J call TRBJ2-5; D is uncertain. V shed 4 bases and J shed 4 bases, with 7 bases lying between them. The CDR3 length is 11 residues. Germline V gene sequence: CDR1 DFQATT, CDR2 SNEGSKA (reference sequence). CDR3 protein: CSANPPETQYF. The CDR3 DNA reads as TGCAGTGCTAACCCCCCAGAGACCCAGTACTTC.

The chain couples TRBV29-1 to TRBJ1-2; 7 nucleotides agree with TRBD1. This CDR3 comprises 13 residues. Per germline, CDR1 SQVTM and CDR2 ANQGSEA. Trimming took 2 bases from V and 3 from J; bases not matched to a gene: 3. DNA of the CDR3: TGCAGCGTTGAAACAGGGGAGGACTATGGCTACACCTTC. It encodes CSVETGEDYGYTF.

V usage is TRBV5-1 and J usage is TRBJ2-5, with 7 bases lining up with TRBD2. The CDR3 sequence is 15 residues long. The V gene end was trimmed by 6 bases and the J gene end by 3 bases; junction bases not matched to a gene: 11. The germline V gene has CDR1 SGHRS and CDR2 YFSETQ. CDR3 loop: CASKDLTAGEETQYF. The CDR3 bases are TGCGCCAGCAAGGACCTAACGGCGGGAGAAGAGACCCAGTACTTC.

This clonotype was observed a handful of times. This rearrangement joins TRBV6-1 to TRBJ2-3, with 9 bases identical to TRBD1. From germline, CDR1 is MNHNS and CDR2 SASEGT. The CDR3 is 18 amino acids. Losses at the gene ends were 4 bases for V and 5 bases for J; bases not matched to a gene: 16. For the CDR3, the DNA is TGTGCCAGCAGTGGGGGACCCTGGACAGGGGCCGAGAGAGATACGCAGTATTTT. It specifies CASSGGPWTGAERDTQYF.

This clonotype turned up a few times. This chain links TRBV5-1 with TRBJ2-2, with 9 nucleotides matching TRBD2. The V gene end was trimmed by 0 bases and the J gene end by 0 bases; junction bases not matched to a gene: 0. CDR3 size: 16 residues. Germline V gene data show CDR1 as SGHRS and CDR2 as YFSETQ. CDR3 bases: TGCGCCAGCAGCTTGGTAGCGGGAGCGAACACCGGGGAGCTGTTTTTT. Protein sequence: CASSLVAGANTGELFF.

This clonotype was found a few times. The rearrangement links TRBV7-2 to TRBJ1-1; perhaps TRBD1 as D (5 bases). V was cut by 1 base and J by 1 base, with 10 bases left in between. Germline CDR1 reads SGHTA; CDR2 reads FQGNSA. The CDR3 is 15 amino acids. The CDR3 here is CASSLERGGNTEAFF. CDR3 coding DNA: TGTGCCAGCAGCTTAGAGAGGGGAGGGAACACTGAAGCTTTCTTT.